The clone carrying this TCR beta chain has at least ten counts. The antigen remains undetermined. Via MiXCR, TCRdb re-called the reads, giving one row per CDR3 protein. The sample yields about 68,000 distinct CDR3 sequences, under 25% seen once. The data were taken from a study of T cell repertoires in cytomegalovirus infection. Across the study: Shared public TCR beta signatures pointed to both CMV infection and a matching HLA type. Regarding the study as a whole: The cumulative frequency of public TCR beta families identified carriers of CMV plus the relevant HLA. HLA-C-restricted CMV-specific TCR beta clonotypes prevailed in the ex vivo response.

Looked up from germline, CDR1 is SGHVS and CDR2 is FNYEAQ. Trimming removed 1 base at V and 7 bases at J, with 9 bases between. This CDR3 has 13 residues. The J gene is TRBJ2-3, the V gene TRBV7-6; D unclear. The TCR originated in a human donor in good health (CMV status not recorded). Some clones in this sample may be carry-over from other donors' samples. The sequencing input was PBMCs, sequenced either directly or after in vitro stimulation (not recorded which). CDR3 sequence: CASSLESRNTQYF. As DNA, the CDR3 is TGTGCCAGCAGCTTAGAATCGAGGAATACGCAGTATTTT.